These 20 T cell receptor beta chains were sequenced from one sample in a study of human T cells and chemical hapten exposure. Sample time point: pre-sensitization, week 0. The treatment denotes: therapeutic diphenylcyclopropenone sensitization with weekly scalp DPC. One entry per CDR3 protein results from TCRdb running MiXCR on the RACE reads. The table includes more than 150,000 distinct CDR3 sequences, 25% to 35% detected once. The sequenced sample was whole blood, obtained in connection with sensitization to the hapten diphenylcyclopropenone (DPC). The receptors come from a young woman with alopecia areata. Some clones in this sample may be carry-over from other donors' samples.

The sample holds a few counts of this clonotype. This sequence joins TRBV4-2 and TRBJ2-1; D is perhaps TRBD2 (5 bases). The CDR3 extends over 16 amino acids. In germline, CDR1 is LGHNA, CDR2 YNFKEQ. Trimming stripped 3 bases from V and 7 bases from J, with 19 bases between. In DNA, the CDR3 is TGTGCCAGCAGCCAGGACCTCGACACAACTAGGAATGAGCAGTTCTTC. Encoded protein: CASSQDLDTTRNEQFF.

This clonotype was counted between two and nine times. This chain uses TRBV29-1 with TRBJ2-3; 7 bases map to TRBD1. CDR3 length equals 13 residues. CDR1 and CDR2 from the germline V gene are SQVTM and ANQGSEA. The CDR3 coding sequence is TGCACCGCAGGGGGTAGCCCCACAGATACGCAGTATTTT. It translates to CTAGGSPTDTQYF.

J is TRBJ1-5 and V is TRBV18, with D tentatively TRBD1 (5 bases). The CDR3 contains 16 residues. CDR1 and CDR2 (germline): KGHSH, LQKENI. V dropped 3 bases and J dropped 2 bases, with 14 bases sitting between them. The CDR3 nucleotides are TGTGCCAGCTCACCGGTTGGGGGAGGAGGCAATCAGCCCCAGCATTTT. The encoded protein is CASSPVGGGGNQPQHF.

This clonotype was seen a few times. J is TRBJ1-3 and V is TRBV12-3 or TRBV12-4, with 10 bases matching TRBD1. The length of the CDR3 is 16 residues. V lost 1 base and J lost 0; bases outside the gene matches: 0. CDR3 sequence: CASSLGDRGSGNTIYF. The DNA of the CDR3 is TGTGCCAGCAGTTTAGGGGACAGGGGCTCTGGAAACACCATATATTTT.

The J gene is TRBJ1-2, the V gene TRBV4-3, with D possibly matching TRBD1 (5 bases). Trimming stripped 1 base from V and 3 bases from J, with 9 bases between. CDR1 and CDR2 from the germline V gene are LGHNA and YSLEER. This CDR3 contains 14 residues. CDR3 sequence: CASSQAGTYYGYTF. In nucleotides, the CDR3 is TGCGCCAGCAGCCAAGCCGGGACGTACTATGGCTACACCTTC.

The gene calls are TRBV7-9 and TRBJ2-2, with D perhaps matching TRBD2 (6 bases). The V and J ends lost 6 bases and 5 bases respectively, with 16 bases between them. This CDR3 has 15 amino acids. The V gene's germline CDR1 is SEHNR and CDR2 FQNEAQ (reference sequence). The CDR3 sequence: CASREPGGVTGELFF. The CDR3 coding sequence is TGTGCCAGCAGGGAACCTGGAGGGGTTACCGGGGAGCTGTTTTTT.

In the case of this clonotype: Mismatch with germline at one junction end may stem from a read error. The chain is built from TRBV15 and TRBJ2-5; tentatively, D is TRBD2 (7 bases). CDR1 and CDR2 (germline): LNHNV, YYDKDF (reference sequence). The CDR3 consists of 17 residues. The CDR3 loop is CVTSREMGQPGGETQYF. The CDR3 nucleotides are TGTGTCACCAGCAGAGAAATGGGACAACCGGGGGGAGAGACCCAGTACTTC.

This clonotype was counted between two and nine times. V usage is TRBV12-3 or TRBV12-4 and J usage is TRBJ1-2, with D possibly matching TRBD1 (6 bases). V lost 10 bases to trimming and J lost 2 bases, with 23 bases between them. There are 16 residues in the CDR3. CDR3 sequence (DNA): TGTGCCACCTCGGCCGGGGGTCGGACAGCCAACTATGGCTACACCTTC. It is translated as CATSAGGRTANYGYTF.

This clonotype occurred a few times. The V call is TRBV20-1, the J call TRBJ2-1, with 7 bases aligning to TRBD1. The germline gives CDR1 DFQATT, CDR2 SNEGSKA (reference sequence). This CDR3 has 14 residues. The ends lost 5 bases at V and 4 bases at J; junction bases unmatched: 8. CDR3 DNA sequence: TGCAGTGCTCCCGGTATGGACAGGTACAATGAGCAGTTCTTC. This translates into CSAPGMDRYNEQFF.

This clonotype was observed a few times. V and J are TRBV21-1 and TRBJ1-5. TRBV21-1 is labeled a pseudogene. CDR3 length: 16 amino acids. The CDR3 protein is CASSKECEYSNQPQHF. CDR3 DNA: TGTGCCAGCAGCAAAGAGTGTGAATATAGCAATCAGCCCCAGCATTTT.

This clonotype was counted between two and nine times. The V and J genes are TRBV2 and TRBJ1-5, with a tentative D call TRBD1 (5 bases). CDR3 length equals 13 residues. CDR1 and CDR2 from the germline V gene are SNHLY and FYNNEI. The V end was cut by 4 bases, the J end by 7 bases, with 11 bases between. The DNA for the CDR3 is TGTGCCAGCAGTGTGTCCAGGGAACAGCCCCAGCATTTT. This codes for CASSVSREQPQHF.

This clonotype was counted between two and nine times. The CDR3 nucleotides are TGTGCCAGCAGCCTCGACAGTTGGCATGAAAAACTGTTTTTT. It codes for CASSLDSWHEKLFF. This sequence joins TRBV11-2 and TRBJ1-4; D perhaps matches TRBD1 (5 bases). The germline CDR1 and CDR2 sequences are SGHAT and FQNNGV. Trimming took 5 bases from V and 6 from J, leaving 13 bases between them. This CDR3 is 14 amino acids long.

CDR3 protein: CASSYRTASDEQFF. The CDR3 nucleotides are TGTGCCAGCAGTTATAGGACTGCTAGCGACGAGCAGTTCTTC. This chain joins TRBV12-3 or TRBV12-4 and TRBJ2-1, with D perhaps matching TRBD2 (6 bases). The CDR3 spans 14 residues. Trimming removed 4 bases from V and 10 bases from J, with 17 bases in between.

This clonotype was observed a few times. The chain uses TRBV5-6 and TRBJ1-1, with D possibly TRBD1 on 5 matching bases. V dropped 0 bases and J dropped 10 bases, with 13 bases sitting between them. The CDR3 is 13 amino acids. The germline CDR1 and CDR2 sequences are SGHDT and YYEEEE. The CDR3 protein is CASSLAQGGGAFF. CDR3 nucleotides: TGTGCCAGCAGCTTGGCCCAAGGTGGGGGAGCTTTCTTT.

This chain joins TRBV9 and TRBJ2-3; D may be TRBD2 (5 bases). From germline, CDR1 is SGDLS and CDR2 YYNGEE. Trimming took off 0 bases at V and 0 bases at J, with 5 bases between the two ends. This CDR3 is 14 amino acids long. As DNA, the CDR3 is TGTGCCAGCAGCGTAGGACTAAGCACAGATACGCAGTATTTT. It codes for CASSVGLSTDTQYF.

The chain has TRBV4-1 and TRBJ2-1, with TRBD2 matching 10 bases. The CDR3 sequence is 15 residues long. The V segment lost 0 bases and the J segment 9 bases; nucleotides outside the gene matches: 5. Germline-derived CDR1 and CDR2 are MGHRA and YSYEKL. The CDR3 coding sequence is TGCGCCAGCAGCCAAGAGGCTAGCGGGAGAGCTGAGCAGTTCTTC. It specifies CASSQEASGRAEQFF.

The gene calls are TRBV9 and TRBJ2-2; TRBD1 aligns across 9 bases. The CDR3 sequence is 17 residues long. Per the germline V gene, CDR1 is SGDLS and CDR2 is YYNGEE. V shed 3 bases and J 4 bases; nucleotides not matched to a gene: 10. CDR3 residues: CASSGTWTGALTGELFF. CDR3 in DNA: TGTGCCAGCAGCGGTACCTGGACAGGGGCCCTCACCGGGGAGCTGTTTTTT.

This chain connects TRBV20-1 to TRBJ2-5; 9 positions agree with TRBD2. The CDR3 contains 15 residues. Germline V gives CDR1 DFQATT, CDR2 SNEGSKA (reference sequence). V shed 4 bases, J shed 5 bases, and the junction held 11 bases outside the gene matches. The CDR3 loop is CSANNGGGVQETQYF. The CDR3 DNA reads as TGCAGTGCTAATAATGGCGGGGGGGTCCAGGAGACCCAGTACTTC.

V gene TRBV29-1 combines with J gene TRBJ2-7; D remains ambiguous. V was cut by 5 bases and J by 5 bases, with 13 bases left in between. This CDR3 contains 12 residues. Germline-derived CDR1 and CDR2 are SQVTM and ANQGSEA. CDR3: CSVIGLRNEQYF. CDR3 in DNA: TGCAGCGTTATAGGGTTGAGGAACGAGCAGTACTTC.

This clonotype appeared a few times. The rearrangement joins TRBV28 to TRBJ2-1; a weak D match, TRBD2 (6 bases). Trimming left V 7 bases short and J 6 bases short, with 19 bases between. This CDR3 is built from 15 residues. Germline assignment: CDR1 MDHEN and CDR2 SYDVKM. The CDR3 DNA reads TGTGCCAGCAATCCCCAATTCACCGGGAGCAATGAGCAGTTCTTC. Translating gives CASNPQFTGSNEQFF.